These 10 T cell receptor beta chains were sequenced from one sample in a study of blood T cell repertoires in COVID-19. TCRdb's table, derived via immunoSEQ multiplex PCR, lists solely in-frame clones and lacks some. The sample has about 160,000 clones, approximately 93% seen once. The specimen sequenced was peripheral blood. Receptors were obtained from a woman aged 60 to 75 with COVID-19, enrolled during active disease.

This clone was detected only a few times. Additional DNA sequences in this sample encode the identical CDR3. V is TRBV24-1 and J is TRBJ2-2; TRBD1 agrees at 9 bases. With 7 bases clipped from V and 3 bases from J, the junction kept 2 bases outside the gene matches. The CDR3 is made up of 14 amino acids. Germline V CDR1 and CDR2: KGHDR, SFDVKD. The CDR3 sequence: CATRGQGDTGELFF. DNA for the CDR3: TGTGCCACCAGGGGACAGGGAGACACCGGGGAGCTGTTTTTT.

V gene TRBV11-1 combines with J gene TRBJ1-3; 9 nucleotides match TRBD1. Germline V gene lookup returns CDR1 SGHAT and CDR2 FQDESV (reference sequence). With 5 bases clipped from V and 1 base from J, the junction kept 3 bases outside the gene matches. The CDR3 spans 15 residues. The CDR3 here is CASSEQGASGNTIYF. The CDR3 DNA reads TGTGCCAGCAGCGAACAGGGGGCGTCTGGAAACACCATATATTTT.

V is TRBV5-1 and J is TRBJ2-5; 9 positions agree with TRBD2. Germline lookup yields CDR1 SGHRS and CDR2 YFSETQ. The V gene end was trimmed by 0 bases and the J gene end by 3 bases; junction bases not matched to a gene: 3. The CDR3 consists of 15 residues. The chain's CDR3 is CASSLALAGEETQYF. CDR3 nucleotides: TGCGCCAGCAGCTTGGCGTTAGCGGGGGAAGAGACCCAGTACTTC.

The CDR3 coding sequence is TGTGCCAGCAGTTTAAAGGGGCCGCCTGAAGCTTTCTTT. This translates into CASSLKGPPEAFF. The chain combines TRBV27 with TRBJ1-1, with a possible D match to TRBD1 (5 bases). V shed 2 bases and J shed 6 bases, with 10 bases lying between them. The germline V gene encodes CDR1 MNHEY and CDR2 SMNVEV (reference sequence). This CDR3 has 13 residues.

The chain couples TRBV2 to TRBJ1-4; 7 nucleotides line up with TRBD1. The CDR3 has 15 amino acids. Trimming at V came to 7 bases and at J to 5 bases, leaving 10 bases not matched to a gene. The germline V gene encodes CDR1 SNHLY and CDR2 FYNNEI. Here the CDR3 DNA reads TGTGCCAGCACTGGTGACAGGGCACTAAATGAAAAACTGTTTTTT. Translated, it gives CASTGDRALNEKLFF.

V and J are TRBV6-5 and TRBJ2-5; D perhaps matches TRBD2 (6 bases). Per germline, CDR1 MNHEY and CDR2 SVGAGI. The germline V and J ends were trimmed by 6 bases and 5 bases, with 13 bases remaining between them. This CDR3 is built from 13 residues. The CDR3 DNA sequence: TGTGCCAGCAGGGTAGGAGGAGGGGAGACCCAGTACTTC. This codes for CASRVGGGETQYF.

As regards this clone: This sequence may be a read error, since a much larger clone differs from it by one base. This rearrangement joins TRBV7-2 to TRBJ1-2; a weak D match, TRBD1 (6 bases). CDR3 size: 14 residues. V lost 2 bases and J 3 bases, leaving 10 bases between the germline ends. Germline CDR1 and CDR2: SGHTA and FQGNSA. The CDR3 reads CASSLNRADYGYTF. The DNA of the CDR3 is TGTGCCAGCAGCTTAAACAGGGCGGACTATGGCTACACCTTC.

The chain links TRBV5-5 to TRBJ1-1, with D perhaps matching TRBD1 (6 bases). Germline assignment: CDR1 SGHKS and CDR2 YYEKEE (reference sequence). The CDR3 is made up of 18 amino acids. V was cut by 4 bases and J by 0 bases, with 22 bases left in between. DNA for the CDR3: TGTGCCAGCAGCAGGACCCTGGACAGACGAACAATGAACACTGAAGCTTTCTTT. Its protein is CASSRTLDRRTMNTEAFF.

This clone was detected only once. CDR3 nucleotide sequence: TGTGCCAGCAGCAGGGGGCTGAATCAGCCCCAGCATTTT. Translation: CASSRGLNQPQHF. The rearrangement links TRBV9 to TRBJ1-5; 7 bases align to TRBD1. The CDR3 has 13 amino acids. Germline V gene lookup returns CDR1 SGDLS and CDR2 YYNGEE. J lost 4 bases, V lost 4 bases, and 2 bases had no gene match. Together with reference TRBV9 and TRBJ1-5, the CDR3 gives the full variable domain: DSGVTQTPKHLITATGQRVTLRCSPRSGDLSVYWYQQSLDQGLQFLIQYYNGEERAKGNILERFSAQQFPDLHSELNLSSLELGDSALYFCASSRGLNQPQHFGDGTRLSIL.

This rearrangement joins TRBV7-9 to TRBJ2-3; D unresolved. Between the trimmed V and J ends, which lost 3 bases and 5 bases, there was a span of 9 bases. The germline gives CDR1 SEHNR, CDR2 FQNEAQ (reference sequence). The CDR3 has 13 residues. CDR3 sequence reads: CASSFGYRDTQYF. DNA for the CDR3: TGTGCCAGCAGCTTCGGTTACCGAGATACGCAGTATTTT.